Given below is one TCR beta chain in context. What it recognizes is unknown. Template switching (which added a universal primer site) was used, and cDNA carried unique molecular identifiers. TCRdb fed the 5' RACE reads into MiXCR, producing one record per CDR3 protein. The repertoire holds about 530,000 distinct CDR3 sequences, with about 22% as singletons. These data come from a study of identical twins. Whole-study findings and limits: Zero-insertion analyses might be partly confounded by invariant T cells like MAIT and iNKT.

The V gene's germline CDR1 is SNHLY and CDR2 FYNNEI. The length of the CDR3 is 15 residues. The V gene lost 7 bases and the J gene lost 6 bases, with 16 bases spanning the gap. The same sample was also studied in work on yellow fever vaccine responses in identical twins.

This clonotype originated in a woman aged 18-35 years in good health. The chain combines TRBV2 with TRBJ1-6; D remains ambiguous. Sequencing was carried out using CD4+ T cells sorted from blood. In DNA form, the CDR3 reads TGTGCCAGCATGACCGAGAATGGAGCTAATTCACCCCTCCACTTT. Translated: CASMTENGANSPLHF.